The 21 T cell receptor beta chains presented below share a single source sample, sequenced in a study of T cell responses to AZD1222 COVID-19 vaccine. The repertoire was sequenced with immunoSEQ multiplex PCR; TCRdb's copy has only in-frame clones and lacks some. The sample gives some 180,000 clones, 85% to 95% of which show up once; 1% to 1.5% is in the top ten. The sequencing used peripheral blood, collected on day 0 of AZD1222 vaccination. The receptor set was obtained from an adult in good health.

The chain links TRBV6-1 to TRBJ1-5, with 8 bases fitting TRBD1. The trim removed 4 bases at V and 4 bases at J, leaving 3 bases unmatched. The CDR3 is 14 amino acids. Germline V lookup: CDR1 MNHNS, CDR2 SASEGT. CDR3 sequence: CASSAGTGNQPQHF. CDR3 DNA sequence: TGTGCCAGCAGTGCGGGGACAGGTAATCAGCCCCAGCATTTT.

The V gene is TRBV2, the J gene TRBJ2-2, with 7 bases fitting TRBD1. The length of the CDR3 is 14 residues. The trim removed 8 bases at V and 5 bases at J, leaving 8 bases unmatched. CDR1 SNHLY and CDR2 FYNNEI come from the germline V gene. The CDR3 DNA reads TGTGCCAGCTCTGCGACAGGGCGGACCGGGGAGCTGTTTTTT. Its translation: CASSATGRTGELFF.

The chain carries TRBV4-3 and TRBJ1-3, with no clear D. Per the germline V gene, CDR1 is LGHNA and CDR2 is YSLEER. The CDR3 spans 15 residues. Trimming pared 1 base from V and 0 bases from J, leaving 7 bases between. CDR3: CASSQVQGSGNTIYF. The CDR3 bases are TGCGCCAGCAGCCAAGTGCAAGGCTCTGGAAACACCATATATTTT.

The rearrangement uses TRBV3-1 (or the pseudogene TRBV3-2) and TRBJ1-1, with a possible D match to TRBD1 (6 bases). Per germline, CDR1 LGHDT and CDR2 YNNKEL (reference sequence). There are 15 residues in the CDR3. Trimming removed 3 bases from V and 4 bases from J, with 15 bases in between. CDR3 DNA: TGTGCCAGCAGCCAGCTTGGAGGGGGAGGCACTGAAGCTTTCTTT. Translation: CASSQLGGGGTEAFF.

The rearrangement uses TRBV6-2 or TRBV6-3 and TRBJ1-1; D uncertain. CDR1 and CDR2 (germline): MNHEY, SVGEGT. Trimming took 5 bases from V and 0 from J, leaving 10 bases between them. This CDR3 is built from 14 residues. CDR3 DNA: TGTGCCAGCAGTACAGTACAGTTGAACACTGAAGCTTTCTTT. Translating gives CASSTVQLNTEAFF.

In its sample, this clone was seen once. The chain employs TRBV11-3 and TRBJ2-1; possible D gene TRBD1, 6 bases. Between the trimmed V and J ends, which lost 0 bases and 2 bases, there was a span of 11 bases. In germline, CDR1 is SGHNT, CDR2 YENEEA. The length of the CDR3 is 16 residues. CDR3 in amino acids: CASSLEGTSPYNEQFF. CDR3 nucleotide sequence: TGTGCCAGCAGCTTAGAAGGGACAAGTCCCTACAATGAGCAGTTCTTC.

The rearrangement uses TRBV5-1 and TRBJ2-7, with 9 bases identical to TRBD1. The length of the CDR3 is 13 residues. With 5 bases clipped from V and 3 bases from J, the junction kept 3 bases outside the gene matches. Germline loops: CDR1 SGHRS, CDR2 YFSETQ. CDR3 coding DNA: TGCGCCAGCAGTACAGGGGGCAACTACGAGCAGTACTTC. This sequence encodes CASSTGGNYEQYF.

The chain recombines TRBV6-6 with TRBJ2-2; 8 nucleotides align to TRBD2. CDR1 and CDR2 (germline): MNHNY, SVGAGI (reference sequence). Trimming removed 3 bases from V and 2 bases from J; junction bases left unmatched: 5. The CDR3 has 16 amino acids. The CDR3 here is CASSYKRGPNTGELFF. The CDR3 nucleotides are TGTGCCAGCAGTTATAAGCGGGGGCCCAACACCGGGGAGCTGTTTTTT.

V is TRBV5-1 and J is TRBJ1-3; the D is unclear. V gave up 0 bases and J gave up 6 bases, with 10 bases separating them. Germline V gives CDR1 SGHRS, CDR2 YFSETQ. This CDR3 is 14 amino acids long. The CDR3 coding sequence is TGCGCCAGCAGCTTGGCTGGGTTCTCAAACACCATATATTTT. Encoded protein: CASSLAGFSNTIYF.

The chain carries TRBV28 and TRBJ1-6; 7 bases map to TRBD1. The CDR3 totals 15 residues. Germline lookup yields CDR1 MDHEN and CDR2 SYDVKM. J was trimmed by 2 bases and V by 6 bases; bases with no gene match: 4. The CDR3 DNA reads TGTGCCAGCAGCCTGGGACAGCCCTATAATTCACCCCTCCACTTT. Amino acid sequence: CASSLGQPYNSPLHF.

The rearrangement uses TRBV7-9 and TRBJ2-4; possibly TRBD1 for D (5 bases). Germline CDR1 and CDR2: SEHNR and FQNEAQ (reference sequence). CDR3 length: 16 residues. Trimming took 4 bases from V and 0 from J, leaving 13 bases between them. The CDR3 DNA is TGTGCCAGCAGCTCAACAGGAACGGCAGCCAAAAACATTCAGTACTTC. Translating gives CASSSTGTAAKNIQYF.

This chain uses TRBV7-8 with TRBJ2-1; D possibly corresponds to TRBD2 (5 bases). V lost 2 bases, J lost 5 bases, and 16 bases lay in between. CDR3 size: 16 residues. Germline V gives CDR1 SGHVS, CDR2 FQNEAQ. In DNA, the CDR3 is TGTGCCAGCAGCTTAACCATAAATAGCGTCCACAATGAGCAGTTCTTC. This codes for CASSLTINSVHNEQFF.

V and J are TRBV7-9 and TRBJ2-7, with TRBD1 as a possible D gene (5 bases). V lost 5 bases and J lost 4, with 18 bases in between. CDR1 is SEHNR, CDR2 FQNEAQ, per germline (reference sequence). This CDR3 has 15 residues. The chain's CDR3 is CASSRPGLVEYEQYF. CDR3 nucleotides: TGTGCCAGCAGCCGACCAGGGCTAGTGGAGTACGAGCAGTACTTC.

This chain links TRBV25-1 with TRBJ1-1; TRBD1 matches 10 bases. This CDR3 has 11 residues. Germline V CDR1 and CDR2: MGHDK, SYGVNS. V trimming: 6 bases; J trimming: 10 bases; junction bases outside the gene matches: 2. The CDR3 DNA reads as TGTGCCAGCAGGGACAGGGGGGTAGCTTTCTTT. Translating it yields CASRDRGVAFF.

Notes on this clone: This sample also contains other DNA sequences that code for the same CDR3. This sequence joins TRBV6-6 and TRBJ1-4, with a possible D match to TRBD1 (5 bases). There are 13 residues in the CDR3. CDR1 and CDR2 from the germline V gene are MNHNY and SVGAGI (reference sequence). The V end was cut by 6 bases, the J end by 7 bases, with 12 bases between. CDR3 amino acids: CASSPGTVEKLFF. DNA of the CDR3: TGTGCCAGCAGCCCCGGGACTGTTGAAAAACTGTTTTTT.

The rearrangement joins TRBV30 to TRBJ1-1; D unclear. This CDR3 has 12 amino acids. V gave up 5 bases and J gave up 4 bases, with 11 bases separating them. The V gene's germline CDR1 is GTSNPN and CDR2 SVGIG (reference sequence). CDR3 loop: CAWCEESTEAFF. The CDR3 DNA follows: TGTGCCTGGTGCGAGGAGAGCACTGAAGCTTTCTTT.

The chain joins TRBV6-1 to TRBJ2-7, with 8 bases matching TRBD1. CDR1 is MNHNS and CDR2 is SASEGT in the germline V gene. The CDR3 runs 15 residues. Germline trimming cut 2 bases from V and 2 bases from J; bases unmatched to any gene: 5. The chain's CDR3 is CASSEYRQGPYEQYF. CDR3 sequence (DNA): TGTGCCAGCAGTGAATACAGACAGGGGCCCTACGAGCAGTACTTC.

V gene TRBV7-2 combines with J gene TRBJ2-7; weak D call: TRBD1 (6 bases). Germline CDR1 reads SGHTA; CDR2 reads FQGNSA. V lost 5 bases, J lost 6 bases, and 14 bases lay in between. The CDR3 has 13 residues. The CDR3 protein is CASSADRLGEQYF. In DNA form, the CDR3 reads TGTGCCAGCAGCGCCGACAGGTTGGGCGAGCAGTACTTC.

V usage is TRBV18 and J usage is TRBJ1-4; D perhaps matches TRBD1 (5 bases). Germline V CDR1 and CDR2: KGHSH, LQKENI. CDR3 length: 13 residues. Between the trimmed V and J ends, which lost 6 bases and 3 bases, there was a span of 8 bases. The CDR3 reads CASSRDSNEKLFF. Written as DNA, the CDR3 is TGTGCCAGCTCCCGGGACTCTAATGAAAAACTGTTTTTT.

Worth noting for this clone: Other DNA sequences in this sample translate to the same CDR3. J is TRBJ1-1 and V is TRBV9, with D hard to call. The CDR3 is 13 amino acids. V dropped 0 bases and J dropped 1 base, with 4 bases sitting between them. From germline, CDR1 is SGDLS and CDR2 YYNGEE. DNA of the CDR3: TGTGCCAGCAGCGTAGAAGGGAACACTGAAGCTTTCTTT. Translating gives CASSVEGNTEAFF.

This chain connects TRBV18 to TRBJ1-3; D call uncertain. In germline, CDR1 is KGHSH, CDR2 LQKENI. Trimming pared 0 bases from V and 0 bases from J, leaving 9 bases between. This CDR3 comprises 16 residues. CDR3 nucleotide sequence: TGTGCCAGCTCACCACCGAACCGGGTCTCTGGAAACACCATATATTTT. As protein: CASSPPNRVSGNTIYF.